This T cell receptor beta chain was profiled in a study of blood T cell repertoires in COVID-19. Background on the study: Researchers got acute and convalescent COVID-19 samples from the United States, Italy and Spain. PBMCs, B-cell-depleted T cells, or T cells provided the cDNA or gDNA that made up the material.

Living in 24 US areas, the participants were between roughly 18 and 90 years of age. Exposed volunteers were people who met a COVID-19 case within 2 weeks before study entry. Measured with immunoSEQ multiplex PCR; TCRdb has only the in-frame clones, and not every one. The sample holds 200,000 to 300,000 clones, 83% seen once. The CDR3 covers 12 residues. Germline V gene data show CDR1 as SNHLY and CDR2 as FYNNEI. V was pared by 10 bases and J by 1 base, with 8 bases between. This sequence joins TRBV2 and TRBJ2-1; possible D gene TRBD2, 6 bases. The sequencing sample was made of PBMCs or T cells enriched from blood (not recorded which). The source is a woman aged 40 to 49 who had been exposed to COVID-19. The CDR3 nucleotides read TGTGCCACAGGGAGGTCCTACAATGAGCAGTTCTTC. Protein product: CATGRSYNEQFF.